This T cell receptor (beta chain) was identified in a study of cytomegalovirus exposure and HLA in healthy donors. Study at large: Of the donors genotyped, several hundred in all, about 76% fell in the Caucasian-associated ancestry cluster.

The PCR was carried out with 60 Vbeta primers and 13 Jbeta primers. Using immunoSEQ multiplex PCR, the repertoire was profiled, and TCRdb retains in-frame clones only, with some absent. The sample contains approximately 180,000 clones, roughly 80% of which appear only once. Concerning this clone: Its antigen remains unidentified.

Germline V gene lookup returns CDR1 SGDLS and CDR2 YYNGEE. Trimming at V came to 2 bases and at J to 5 bases, leaving 15 bases not matched to a gene. The length of the CDR3 is 20 residues. Study outcomes and limitations: Cytomegalovirus association was assigned to some 160 TCR beta chains. Later analysis demonstrated an association between a missense DCLRE1C variant and TCR beta V- and J-gene trimming. An analysis done earlier found most TCR beta V segments productive about 90% or about 30% of the time.

Sequenced: PBMCs. This sequence joins TRBV9 and TRBJ2-5; 16 nucleotides align to TRBD2. The TCR comes from a woman aged 50 to 65 in good health and CMV-seronegative. The CDR3 DNA reads TGTGCCAGCAGCGTCGCGGCAGAGGGACTAGCGGGGGGGCCGAGGGAGACCCAGTACTTC. Translated, it gives CASSVAAEGLAGGPRETQYF. The whole variable domain, remainder taken from reference TRBV9 and TRBJ2-5, is DSGVTQTPKHLITATGQRVTLRCSPRSGDLSVYWYQQSLDQGLQFLIQYYNGEERAKGNILERFSAQQFPDLHSELNLSSLELGDSALYFCASSVAAEGLAGGPRETQYFGPGTRLLVL.